Sequencing of this T cell receptor (beta chain) was carried out in a study of post-analysis software for immune sequencing data. Overall study findings and caveats: Significantly lower normalized Chao1 diversity was found in patients with multiple sclerosis relative to controls. Samples sharing a preparation batch grouped tightly together when assessed by F measure. Higher frequency in patients than in controls was seen for several TRBV segments, with TRBV5-6, TRBV5-1 and TRBV20-1 among them.

A word on this clonotype: No antigen is known for it.

Built from TCR beta cDNA, the libraries had unique molecular identifiers in them. TCRdb re-analysed the PCR reads in MiXCR, keeping a single row per CDR3 protein. The sample lists roughly 800,000 distinct CDR3 sequences; roughly 46% were seen once. V lost 0 bases, J lost 5 bases, and 4 bases stayed unmatched. CDR3 length: 16 residues. Per the germline V gene, CDR1 is LNHNV and CDR2 is YYDKDF (reference sequence). The TCR sequence derives from a girl aged 5-17 years with multiple sclerosis. V gene TRBV15 combines with J gene TRBJ2-1; 10 bases are a match to TRBD2. Sequenced input: blood. This chain's CDR3 is CATSRDTSGRDNEQFF. The CDR3 bases are TGTGCCACCAGCAGAGACACCAGCGGGAGGGACAATGAGCAGTTCTTC.